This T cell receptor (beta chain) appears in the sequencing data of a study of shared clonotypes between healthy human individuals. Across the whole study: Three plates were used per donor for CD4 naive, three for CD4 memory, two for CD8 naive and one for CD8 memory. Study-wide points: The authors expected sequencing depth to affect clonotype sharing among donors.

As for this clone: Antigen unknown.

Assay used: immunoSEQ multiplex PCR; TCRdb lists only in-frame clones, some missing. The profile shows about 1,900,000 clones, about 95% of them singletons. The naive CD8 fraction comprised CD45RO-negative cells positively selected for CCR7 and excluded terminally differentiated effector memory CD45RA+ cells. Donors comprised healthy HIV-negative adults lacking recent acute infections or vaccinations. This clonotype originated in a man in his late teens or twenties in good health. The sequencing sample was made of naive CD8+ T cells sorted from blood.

The CDR3 nucleotides are TGTGCCAGCAGCCAAGATGTAGGGGGTGGAGAGACCCAGTACTTC. Protein product: CASSQDVGGGETQYF. V is TRBV4-2 and J is TRBJ2-5; D may be TRBD1 (6 bases). Germline-derived CDR1 and CDR2 are LGHNA and YNFKEQ. V was pared by 0 bases and J by 4 bases, with 12 bases between. This CDR3 region has 15 residues.